This record looks at one T cell receptor beta chain sequence and its context. Antigen unknown. The sample belongs to a study of T cell repertoires in cytomegalovirus infection. Across the study: Indications came from public TCR beta signatures; they pointed to CMV infection and to a matching HLA type. Study-level findings and limits: Ex vivo responses were dominated by HLA-C-restricted CMV-specific TCR beta clonotypes.

TCRdb called the reads again in MiXCR, with one record for every CDR3 protein. The sample carries about 180,000 distinct CDR3 sequences, approximately 18% recorded once. J gave up 0 bases and V 0 bases, and 5 bases lay outside the gene matches. CDR1 is SGDLS, CDR2 YYNGEE, per germline. This CDR3 is built from 16 residues. V usage is TRBV9 and J usage is TRBJ2-7, with 8 positions matching TRBD2. This TCR was recovered from a human donor in good health (CMV status not recorded). Some clones in this sample may be carry-over from other donors' samples. Sequences were obtained from CD8+ T cells from PBMCs. This CDR3 is CASSVGRGTSSYEQYF. The CDR3 DNA reads TGTGCCAGCAGCGTAGGTAGGGGGACTAGCTCCTACGAGCAGTACTTC. The entire variable domain, with the rest obtained from reference TRBV9 and TRBJ2-7, is as follows: DSGVTQTPKHLITATGQRVTLRCSPRSGDLSVYWYQQSLDQGLQFLIQYYNGEERAKGNILERFSAQQFPDLHSELNLSSLELGDSALYFCASSVGRGTSSYEQYFGPGTRLTVT.